This is a list of T cell receptor beta chains from one sample in a study of vaccination effects on CD4 cells after COVID-19. The assay was immunoSEQ multiplex PCR, and TCRdb's table has in-frame clones only and misses some. The profile shows around 47,000 clones, under 80% of them singletons. Their target antigens are unknown. This specimen was CD4+ T cells from PBMCs cultured with a peptide pool, taken before COVID-19 vaccination. These receptors were taken from a human donor who had a prior SARS-CoV-2 infection. The CDR3 runs from the conserved cysteine through the conserved F or W. A D gene is named only where the DNA matches it firmly. Only part of the rows carry a size: once, few, many, or a class if the clone is expanded.

TRBV6-1	.	.	TRBJ1-6	TGTGCCAGCAGTGAACACCGAGGGGAATCACCCCTCCACTTT	CASSEHRGESPLHF
TRBV18	.	TRBD1	TRBJ2-7	TGTGCCAGCTCACCTCTATCCGGGACAGGGGAAAACGAGCAGTACTTC	CASSPLSGTGENEQYF
TRBV5-1	.	TRBD1	TRBJ2-3	TGCGCCAGCAGCTTGGAGCATCGAAGACAGGGTTTGAGCACAGATACGCAGTATTTT	CASSLEHRRQGLSTDTQYF
TRBV4-3	.	TRBD2	TRBJ2-7	TGCGCCAGCAGCCAACTCCATAGCGGGCCGACCTACGAGCAGTACTTC	CASSQLHSGPTYEQYF
TRBV12-5	once	.	TRBJ2-7	TGTGCTAGTGGTTTGGTACTTGGATCAAGCTCCTACGAGCAGTACTTC	CASGLVLGSSSYEQYF
TRBV5-1	once	TRBD1	TRBJ1-4	TGCGCCAGCAGCGCCCGAGGGGGCGAGGCTAATGAAAAACTGTTTTTT	CASSARGGEANEKLFF
TRBV18	.	TRBD2	TRBJ2-1	TGTGCCAGCTCCCGGAACGGCGGGGGGGACAATGAGCAGTTCTTC	CASSRNGGGDNEQFF
TRBV6-1	.	.	TRBJ1-1	TGTGCCAGCAGTGAAGCGCCAGGGAGGGGGAGGGCTTTCTTT	CASSEAPGRGRAFF
TRBV10-3	.	TRBD2	TRBJ2-3	TGTGCCATCAGTGAGCCGCGCGGGGGGGGGACCTTGGATACGCAGTATTTT	CAISEPRGGGTLDTQYF
TRBV18	.	TRBD1	TRBJ2-3	TGTGCCAGCTCACCAGTGCACCCGAGACAAACAGGGGGCACAGATACGCAGTATTTT	CASSPVHPRQTGGTDTQYF
TRBV2	few	.	TRBJ1-1	TGTGCCAGCAGTGAATTCGGGGGCCGGACTGAAGCTTTCTTT	CASSEFGGRTEAFF
TRBV30	.	TRBD2	TRBJ2-3	TGTGCCTGGAGTGTACTAGCGGGGGGGACAGATACGCAGTATTTT	CAWSVLAGGTDTQYF
TRBV5-6	.	.	TRBJ2-7	TGTGCCAGCAGCCCGCATTCAGGCGGGAACTACGAGCAGTACTTC	CASSPHSGGNYEQYF
TRBV6-5	.	.	TRBJ2-5	TGTGCCAGCAGTTCCCGATCTGCCAGGGAGACCCAGTACTTC	CASSSRSARETQYF
TRBV6-5	once	.	TRBJ1-2	TGTGCCAGCAGTAGAGAAAAGGTGGGAGGCTACACCTTC	CASSREKVGGYTF
TRBV2	.	.	TRBJ2-7	TGTGCCAGCAGTTTGACCTACGAGCAGTACTTC	CASSLTYEQYF
TRBV6-2/TRBV6-3	.	TRBD1	TRBJ1-1	TGTGCCAGCAGTCGCACTCCCACAGGGGACTTTGAAGCTTTCTTT	CASSRTPTGDFEAFF
TRBV2	.	TRBD1	TRBJ2-5	TGTGCCAGCAAAGACAGGGCAGAGACCCAGTACTTC	CASKDRAETQYF
TRBV5-1	.	TRBD2	TRBJ2-1	TGCGCCAGCAGCCCAGTAGCGGGATCCAATGAGCAGTTCTTC	CASSPVAGSNEQFF
TRBV3-1/TRBV3-2	.	TRBD2	TRBJ2-3	TGTGCCAGCAGCCAACGGGGGGGCTTTGCGACGCAGTATTTT	CASSQRGGFATQYF
TRBV15	few	.	TRBJ2-3	TGTGCCACCAGCAGGAGGATTGGGGGCGCCGAAGCAGATACGCAGTATTTT	CATSRRIGGAEADTQYF
TRBV7-6	few	TRBD2	TRBJ2-7	TGTGCCAGCAGCTTAGTTGCTAGCGGAAACTCCTACGAGCAGTACTTC	CASSLVASGNSYEQYF
TRBV20-1	few	TRBD2	TRBJ2-4	TGCAGTGCTAGAGATAGGAGGACTAGGTACTTC	CSARDRRTRYF
TRBV5-1	.	TRBD1	TRBJ2-1	TGCGCCAGCAGCTTGGCGGGACAGGGGTCCAATGAGCAGTTCTTC	CASSLAGQGSNEQFF
TRBV7-3	few	TRBD1	TRBJ2-3	TGTGCCAGCAGCTCCCAGGGGGCAAAAGATACGCAGTATTTT	CASSSQGAKDTQYF